A selection of T cell receptor beta chains follows, all from one sample in a study of CD8+ T cells in alopecia areata. Generated by immunoSEQ multiplex PCR, the TCRdb table keeps only in-frame clones and is missing some. The table has 110,000 or so clones, 50% to 70% seen once. Material: NKG2D-low CD8+ T cells sorted from blood. These receptors originate from a human donor with alopecia areata. Each CDR3 is given with its conserved first and last residue. The D gene is left open where the match is weak. Size is stated for part of the rows, as once, few or many counts, or as a class when the clone is expanded.

CASSPGSGYEQYF	TGCGCCAGCAGCCCGGGCTCGGGATACGAGCAGTACTTC	few	13	TRBJ2-7	-	TRBV5-1
CASSSGLAGFNEQFF	TGTGCCAGCAGCTCGGGACTAGCGGGATTCAATGAGCAGTTCTTC	-	15	TRBJ2-1	TRBD2	TRBV13
CAWSAVNEQFF	TGTGCCTGGAGTGCAGTGAATGAGCAGTTCTTC	few	11	TRBJ2-1	-	TRBV30
CASRGTSGANYEQYF	TGTGCCAGCAGGGGGACTAGCGGGGCGAATTACGAGCAGTACTTC	-	15	TRBJ2-7	TRBD2	TRBV2
CASSSSWRGQGYSNQPQHF	TGTGCCAGCAGTTCCAGCTGGAGGGGGCAAGGGTATAGCAATCAGCCCCAGCATTTT	-	19	TRBJ1-5	TRBD1	TRBV27
CASSLISNEQFF	TGTGCCAGCAGCTTAATTTCCAATGAGCAGTTCTTC	few	12	TRBJ2-1	-	TRBV7-8
CASSPHLFAGTGTTDTQYF	TGTGCCAGCAGCCCCCACCTCTTCGCCGGGACAGGGACCACAGATACGCAGTATTTT	-	19	TRBJ2-3	TRBD1	TRBV7-3
CASSSKLRTLGDGEQFF	TGCGCCAGCAGCTCGAAATTACGGACCTTAGGAGACGGTGAGCAGTTCTTC	-	17	TRBJ2-1	-	TRBV5-1
CASRGLAGVEGFF	TGTGCCAGCAGAGGACTAGCGGGAGTTGAGGGGTTCTTC	few	13	TRBJ2-1	TRBD2	TRBV6-6
CASSYSTGANTEAFF	TGTGCCAGCAGTTACTCGACAGGTGCGAACACTGAAGCTTTCTTT	-	15	TRBJ1-1	-	TRBV6-5
CASSLGAGLDYEQYF	TGTGCCAGCAGCTTAGGAGCGGGACTCGACTACGAGCAGTACTTC	few	15	TRBJ2-7	TRBD2	TRBV11-2
CASSSARTTDTQYF	TGTGCCAGCAGCTCCGCCAGAACCACAGATACGCAGTATTTT	once	14	TRBJ2-3	-	TRBV13
CASSTGSNQPQHF	TGTGCCAGCAGTACAGGGAGCAATCAGCCCCAGCATTTT	once	13	TRBJ1-5	-	TRBV6-6
CASSLSADGDEQFF	TGTGCCAGCAGCTTGTCAGCGGACGGGGATGAGCAGTTCTTC	-	14	TRBJ2-1	-	TRBV13
CASSSNQGATNTEAFF	TGTGCCAGCAGCTCGAATCAGGGGGCTACGAACACTGAAGCTTTCTTT	-	16	TRBJ1-1	TRBD1	TRBV11-1
CASSWYRLFQETQYF	TGTGCCAGCAGCTGGTACAGGCTTTTCCAAGAGACCCAGTACTTC	few	15	TRBJ2-5	-	TRBV5-6